A selection of T cell receptor beta chains follows, all from one sample in a study of shared clonotypes between healthy human individuals. Sequencing was performed with immunoSEQ multiplex PCR; in TCRdb, only in-frame clones are kept and a portion is missing. Among some 1.4 million clones listed, roughly 96% were seen once. Sequenced material: naive CD4+ T cells sorted from blood. These receptors were taken from a man aged 25-45 years in good health. Both conserved end residues are part of each CDR3. A D gene is named only where the DNA matches it firmly. Size is omitted from some rows. Given values are once, few, many or a class for expanded clones.

v_call	j_call	clone_size	cdr3_length	d_call	cdr3_aa	cdr3_nt
TRBV18	TRBJ1-3	-	16	-	CASSPLSLISGNTIYF	TGTGCCAGCTCACCACTTTCGCTAATCTCTGGAAACACCATATATTTT
TRBV2	TRBJ1-3	-	13	-	CASKAYSGNTIYF	TGTGCCAGCAAAGCCTACTCTGGAAACACCATATATTTT
TRBV2	TRBJ2-1	-	15	TRBD2	CASGALAGVEGEQFF	TGTGCCAGCGGAGCCCTAGCGGGAGTAGAAGGTGAGCAGTTCTTC
TRBV6-1	TRBJ1-3	once	14	-	CASSDWASGNTIYF	TGTGCCAGCAGTGACTGGGCCTCTGGAAACACCATATATTTT
TRBV10-1	TRBJ2-3	once	13	-	CASSEIGADTQYF	TGCGCCAGCAGTGAAATAGGGGCGGATACGCAGTATTTT
TRBV7-9	TRBJ2-2	-	17	-	CASSLVGSPENTGELFF	TGTGCCAGCAGCTTAGTAGGTAGCCCAGAGAACACCGGGGAGCTGTTTTTT
TRBV12-2	TRBJ2-5	-	13	-	CASRSNRGETQYF	TGTGCAAGTCGCTCCAACAGGGGAGAGACCCAGTACTTC
TRBV6-1	TRBJ2-3	-	20	TRBD2	CASSAFLVPGLAVHTDTQYF	TGTGCCAGCAGTGCGTTCCTTGTACCGGGACTAGCGGTGCACACAGATACGCAGTATTTT
TRBV5-4	TRBJ2-5	once	15	TRBD1	CASTSGTGDQETQYF	TGTGCCAGCACGTCCGGGACAGGGGACCAAGAGACCCAGTACTTC
TRBV28	TRBJ1-5	once	16	-	CASSLSPGTSNQPQHF	TGTGCCAGCAGTCTTTCTCCAGGGACTAGCAATCAGCCCCAGCATTTT
TRBV6-1	TRBJ1-2	few	15	TRBD1	CASRTTGTGGYGYTF	TGTGCCAGCAGGACAACCGGGACAGGGGGTTATGGCTACACCTTC
TRBV4-2	TRBJ2-5	-	15	-	CASSPIQGSQETQYF	TGTGCCAGCAGCCCTATACAGGGCTCCCAGGAGACCCAGTACTTC
TRBV19	TRBJ1-5	-	15	-	CASSFLQPGQGPQHF	TGTGCCAGTAGTTTCCTACAGCCCGGCCAAGGGCCCCAGCATTTT
TRBV19	TRBJ1-5	few	14	TRBD1	CASSIRGLGQPQHF	TGTGCCAGTAGCATCAGGGGGCTTGGTCAGCCCCAGCATTTT
TRBV6-5	TRBJ1-1	-	16	-	CASSYSRFGGHTEAFF	TGTGCCAGCAGTTACTCCAGGTTCGGGGGCCACACTGAAGCTTTCTTT
TRBV27	TRBJ2-3	-	14	-	CASRGQYFTDTQYF	TGTGCCAGCAGAGGACAGTATTTCACGGATACGCAGTATTTT
TRBV5-1	TRBJ2-2	-	17	TRBD2	CASSGESGTSYTGELFF	TGCGCCAGCAGTGGGGAAAGCGGGACCAGTTACACCGGGGAGCTGTTTTTT
TRBV2	TRBJ1-5	-	17	-	CASSDVWHSGSNQPQHF	TGTGCCAGCAGTGATGTTTGGCACTCAGGGAGCAATCAGCCCCAGCATTTT
TRBV2	TRBJ2-7	-	10	-	CASAVYEQYF	TGTGCCAGTGCGGTCTACGAGCAGTACTTC
TRBV9	TRBJ2-1	once	13	-	CASSSLVDNEQFF	TGTGCCAGCAGCTCCCTGGTGGACAATGAGCAGTTCTTC